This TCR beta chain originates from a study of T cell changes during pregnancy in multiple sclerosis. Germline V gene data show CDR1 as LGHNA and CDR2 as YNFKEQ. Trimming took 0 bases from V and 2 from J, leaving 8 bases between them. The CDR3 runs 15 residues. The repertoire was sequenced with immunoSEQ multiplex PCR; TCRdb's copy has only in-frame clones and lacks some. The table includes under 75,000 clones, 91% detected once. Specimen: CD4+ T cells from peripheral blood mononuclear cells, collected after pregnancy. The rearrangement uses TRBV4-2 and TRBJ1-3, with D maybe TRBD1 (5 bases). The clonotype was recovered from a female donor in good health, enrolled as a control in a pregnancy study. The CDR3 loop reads CASSQDAGTGNTIYF. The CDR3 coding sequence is TGTGCCAGCAGCCAAGATGCAGGGACTGGAAACACCATATATTTT.